One sample yielded the 17 T cell receptor beta chains listed below, sequenced in a study of graft-versus-host responses after intestinal transplantation. These receptors have no known antigen. The method was immunoSEQ multiplex PCR; TCRdb's version includes in-frame clones alone and lacks a portion of them. The sample has some 100,000 clones, roughly 87% seen once. Sequences were derived from unstimulated CD4+ T cells sorted from spleen or lymph node cells, sampled before transplant. All receptors derive from a human donor who was the organ donor for an intestinal transplant.

The chain joins TRBV7-9 to TRBJ1-1, with D possibly matching TRBD1 (5 bases). This CDR3 contains 15 residues. The germline CDR1 and CDR2 sequences are SEHNR and FQNEAQ (reference sequence). V gave up 0 bases and J gave up 9 bases, with 17 bases separating them. In DNA form, the CDR3 reads TGTGCCAGCAGCTTAGCCAAAATCAGGGCCCCTCAAGCTTTCTTT. Amino acid sequence: CASSLAKIRAPQAFF.

J is TRBJ1-2 and V is TRBV30; D is unresolved. Germline values: CDR1 GTSNPN, CDR2 SVGIG (reference sequence). Trimming pared 3 bases from V and 2 bases from J, leaving 16 bases between. CDR3 length equals 15 residues. CDR3 in DNA: TGTGCCTGGAGCGTTGGGGTCTTCGGGAACTATGGCTACACCTTC. Its translation: CAWSVGVFGNYGYTF.

The genes are TRBV10-3 and TRBJ2-6; 9 bases match TRBD2. V shed 3 bases, J shed 3 bases, and the junction held 0 bases outside the gene matches. CDR3 length equals 15 residues. Germline CDR1 is ENHRY and CDR2 is SYGVKD. CDR3 residues: CAISEAGGGANVLTF. Here the CDR3 DNA reads TGTGCCATCAGTGAAGCGGGGGGTGGGGCCAACGTCCTGACTTTC.

About this clone itself: One end of the junction does not line up with germline, which may come from a read error. V usage is TRBV5-4 and J usage is TRBJ2-7, with 7 bases fitting TRBD1. CDR1 SGHNT and CDR2 YYREEE come from the germline V gene (reference sequence). The CDR3 is made up of 13 amino acids. The CDR3 nucleotides are TGTGCCAGCAGCCCTACGCCCGACAGGGAATTTGCCTTC. Its protein is CASSPTPDREFAF.

V gene TRBV5-1 combines with J gene TRBJ1-4; TRBD1 aligns across 8 bases. The V gene's germline CDR1 is SGHRS and CDR2 YFSETQ. V lost 8 bases to trimming and J lost 5 bases; unmatched junction nucleotides: 5. The CDR3 consists of 13 residues. The CDR3 region has the DNA TGCGCCAGTGGGACAGGACCAAATGAAAAACTGTTTTTT. Its protein is CASGTGPNEKLFF.

J is TRBJ1-6 and V is TRBV7-2; D is perhaps TRBD1 (5 bases). Germline V gene lookup returns CDR1 SGHTA and CDR2 FQGNSA. Trimming removed 6 bases at V and 7 bases at J, with 16 bases between. This CDR3 spans 15 amino acids. As DNA, the CDR3 is TGTGCCAGCAGTCGCAACCGGGACGGAAATTCACCCCTCCACTTT. Its protein is CASSRNRDGNSPLHF. The full variable domain, its missing parts supplied by reference TRBV7-2 and TRBJ1-6, is GAGVSQSPSNKVTEKGKDVELRCDPISGHTALYWYRQSLGQGLEFLIYFQGNSAPDKSGLPSDRFSAERTGGSVSTLTIQRTQQEDSAVYLCASSRNRDGNSPLHFGNGTRLTVT.

The V call is TRBV19, the J call TRBJ2-1; 16 bases are shared with TRBD2. Trimming removed 6 bases from V and 7 bases from J; junction bases left unmatched: 9. Germline CDR1 is LNHDA and CDR2 is SQIVND (reference sequence). The CDR3 is 17 amino acids. CDR3 loop: CASSGTSGGVIWNEQFF. As DNA, the CDR3 is TGTGCCAGTAGCGGGACTAGCGGGGGGGTCATCTGGAATGAGCAGTTCTTC.

This chain links TRBV7-9 with TRBJ2-7; D is tentatively TRBD1 or TRBD2 (7 bases each). CDR1 and CDR2 (germline): SEHNR, FQNEAQ (reference sequence). V was cut by 4 bases and J by 13 bases, with 17 bases left in between. This CDR3 has 12 residues. This chain's CDR3 is CASSSGGGREYF. For the CDR3, the DNA is TGTGCCAGCAGCTCAGGGGGGGGCAGGGAATACTTC. Full variable domain (remainder filled in from reference TRBV7-9 and TRBJ2-7): DTGVSQNPRHKITKRGQNVTFRCDPISEHNRLYWYRQTLGQGPEFLTYFQNEAQLEKSRLLSDRFSAERPKGSFSTLEIQRTEQGDSAMYLCASSSGGGREYFGPGTRLTVT.

The chain combines TRBV5-1 with TRBJ2-5, with D unresolved. The CDR3 runs to 13 residues. Germline values: CDR1 SGHRS, CDR2 YFSETQ. Trimming removed 4 bases from V and 2 bases from J, with 9 bases in between. The CDR3 region has the DNA TGCGCCAGCAGCATTTGGACGCAAGAGACCCAGTACTTC. It encodes CASSIWTQETQYF.

This clone was detected once. This sequence joins TRBV28 and TRBJ2-7; D may match TRBD1 or TRBD2 (7 bases each). Deletions cut 4 bases from V and 6 bases from J, with 19 bases between. The CDR3 extends over 15 amino acids. Germline V gene data show CDR1 as MDHEN and CDR2 as SYDVKM. Here the CDR3 DNA reads TGTGCCAGCAGTTCGGCAGGGGGGGCCCTAGTCGAGCAGTACTTC. Translating it yields CASSSAGGALVEQYF.

The chain links TRBV5-1 to TRBJ2-5; 7 nucleotides line up with TRBD2. The CDR3 contains 15 residues. V trimming: 2 bases; J trimming: 1 base; junction bases outside the gene matches: 5. Germline-derived CDR1 and CDR2 are SGHRS and YFSETQ. As DNA, the CDR3 is TGCGCCAGCAGCTTTTCGCCGGGGGGCCAAGAGACCCAGTACTTC. It translates to CASSFSPGGQETQYF.

The chain couples TRBV5-4 to TRBJ1-1; D remains unclear. Trimming shortened V by 0 bases and J by 5 bases, and 17 bases separated the two germline ends. Germline values: CDR1 SGHNT, CDR2 YYREEE (reference sequence). This CDR3 spans 16 amino acids. CDR3 nucleotides: TGTGCCAGCAGCTTGGGTGCCAGTCTCGTGGAAACTGAAGCTTTCTTT. It encodes CASSLGASLVETEAFF.

This chain connects TRBV2 to TRBJ1-4; D might be TRBD1 (5 bases). There are 14 residues in the CDR3. The V end was cut by 2 bases, the J end by 5 bases, with 9 bases between. Germline lookup yields CDR1 SNHLY and CDR2 FYNNEI. DNA for the CDR3: TGTGCCAGCAGTGAAAGGGACGGAAATGAAAAACTGTTTTTT. Residues: CASSERDGNEKLFF.

The J gene is TRBJ1-2, the V gene TRBV7-2; D might be TRBD1 (5 bases). Trimming shortened V by 1 base and J by 4 bases, and 10 bases separated the two germline ends. Germline V gene lookup returns CDR1 SGHTA and CDR2 FQGNSA. The CDR3 runs 14 residues. Written as DNA, the CDR3 is TGTGCCAGCAGCTTAGGGCCTGGGGCCTATGGCTACACCTTC. As protein: CASSLGPGAYGYTF.

The chain uses TRBV4-1 and TRBJ1-6, with D unclear. V was clipped by 6 bases and J by 1 base, with 4 bases between them. The CDR3 consists of 13 residues. Per germline, CDR1 MGHRA and CDR2 YSYEKL. CDR3 protein: CASRRSYNSPLHF. As DNA, the CDR3 is TGCGCCAGCAGGAGGTCCTATAATTCACCCCTCCACTTT.

The CDR3 sequence is CASKRQEASGNSPLHF. The CDR3 nucleotides are TGTGCCAGTAAGAGACAGGAGGCCTCGGGTAATTCACCCCTCCACTTT. The genes are TRBV19 and TRBJ1-6; D is possibly TRBD1 (6 bases). There are 16 residues in the CDR3. The ends were cut back, 7 bases at V and 6 bases at J, with 19 bases in the middle. Per germline, CDR1 LNHDA and CDR2 SQIVND (reference sequence).

The chain has TRBV29-1 and TRBJ1-1, with unresolved D. The CDR3 sequence is 11 residues long. CDR1 is SQVTM and CDR2 is ANQGSEA in the germline V gene. Trimming removed 2 bases at V and 3 bases at J, with 4 bases between. This chain's CDR3 is CSVETYTEAFF. The CDR3 DNA is TGCAGCGTTGAAACGTACACTGAAGCTTTCTTT.